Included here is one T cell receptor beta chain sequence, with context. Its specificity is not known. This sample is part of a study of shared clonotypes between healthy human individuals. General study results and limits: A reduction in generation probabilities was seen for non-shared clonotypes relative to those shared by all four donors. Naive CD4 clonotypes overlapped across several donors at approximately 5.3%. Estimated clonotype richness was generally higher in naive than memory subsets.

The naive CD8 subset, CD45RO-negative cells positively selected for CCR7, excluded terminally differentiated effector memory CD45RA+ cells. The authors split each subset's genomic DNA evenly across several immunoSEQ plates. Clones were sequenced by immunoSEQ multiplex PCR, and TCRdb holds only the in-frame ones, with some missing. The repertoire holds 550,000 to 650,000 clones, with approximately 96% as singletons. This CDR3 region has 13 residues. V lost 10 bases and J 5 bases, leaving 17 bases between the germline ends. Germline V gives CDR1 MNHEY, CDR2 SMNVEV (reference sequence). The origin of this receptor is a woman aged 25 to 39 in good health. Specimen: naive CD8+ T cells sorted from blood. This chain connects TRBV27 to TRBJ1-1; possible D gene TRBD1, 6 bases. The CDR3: CATKDSLLTEAFF. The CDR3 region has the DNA TGTGCCACCAAGGACAGCCTACTAACTGAAGCTTTCTTT.